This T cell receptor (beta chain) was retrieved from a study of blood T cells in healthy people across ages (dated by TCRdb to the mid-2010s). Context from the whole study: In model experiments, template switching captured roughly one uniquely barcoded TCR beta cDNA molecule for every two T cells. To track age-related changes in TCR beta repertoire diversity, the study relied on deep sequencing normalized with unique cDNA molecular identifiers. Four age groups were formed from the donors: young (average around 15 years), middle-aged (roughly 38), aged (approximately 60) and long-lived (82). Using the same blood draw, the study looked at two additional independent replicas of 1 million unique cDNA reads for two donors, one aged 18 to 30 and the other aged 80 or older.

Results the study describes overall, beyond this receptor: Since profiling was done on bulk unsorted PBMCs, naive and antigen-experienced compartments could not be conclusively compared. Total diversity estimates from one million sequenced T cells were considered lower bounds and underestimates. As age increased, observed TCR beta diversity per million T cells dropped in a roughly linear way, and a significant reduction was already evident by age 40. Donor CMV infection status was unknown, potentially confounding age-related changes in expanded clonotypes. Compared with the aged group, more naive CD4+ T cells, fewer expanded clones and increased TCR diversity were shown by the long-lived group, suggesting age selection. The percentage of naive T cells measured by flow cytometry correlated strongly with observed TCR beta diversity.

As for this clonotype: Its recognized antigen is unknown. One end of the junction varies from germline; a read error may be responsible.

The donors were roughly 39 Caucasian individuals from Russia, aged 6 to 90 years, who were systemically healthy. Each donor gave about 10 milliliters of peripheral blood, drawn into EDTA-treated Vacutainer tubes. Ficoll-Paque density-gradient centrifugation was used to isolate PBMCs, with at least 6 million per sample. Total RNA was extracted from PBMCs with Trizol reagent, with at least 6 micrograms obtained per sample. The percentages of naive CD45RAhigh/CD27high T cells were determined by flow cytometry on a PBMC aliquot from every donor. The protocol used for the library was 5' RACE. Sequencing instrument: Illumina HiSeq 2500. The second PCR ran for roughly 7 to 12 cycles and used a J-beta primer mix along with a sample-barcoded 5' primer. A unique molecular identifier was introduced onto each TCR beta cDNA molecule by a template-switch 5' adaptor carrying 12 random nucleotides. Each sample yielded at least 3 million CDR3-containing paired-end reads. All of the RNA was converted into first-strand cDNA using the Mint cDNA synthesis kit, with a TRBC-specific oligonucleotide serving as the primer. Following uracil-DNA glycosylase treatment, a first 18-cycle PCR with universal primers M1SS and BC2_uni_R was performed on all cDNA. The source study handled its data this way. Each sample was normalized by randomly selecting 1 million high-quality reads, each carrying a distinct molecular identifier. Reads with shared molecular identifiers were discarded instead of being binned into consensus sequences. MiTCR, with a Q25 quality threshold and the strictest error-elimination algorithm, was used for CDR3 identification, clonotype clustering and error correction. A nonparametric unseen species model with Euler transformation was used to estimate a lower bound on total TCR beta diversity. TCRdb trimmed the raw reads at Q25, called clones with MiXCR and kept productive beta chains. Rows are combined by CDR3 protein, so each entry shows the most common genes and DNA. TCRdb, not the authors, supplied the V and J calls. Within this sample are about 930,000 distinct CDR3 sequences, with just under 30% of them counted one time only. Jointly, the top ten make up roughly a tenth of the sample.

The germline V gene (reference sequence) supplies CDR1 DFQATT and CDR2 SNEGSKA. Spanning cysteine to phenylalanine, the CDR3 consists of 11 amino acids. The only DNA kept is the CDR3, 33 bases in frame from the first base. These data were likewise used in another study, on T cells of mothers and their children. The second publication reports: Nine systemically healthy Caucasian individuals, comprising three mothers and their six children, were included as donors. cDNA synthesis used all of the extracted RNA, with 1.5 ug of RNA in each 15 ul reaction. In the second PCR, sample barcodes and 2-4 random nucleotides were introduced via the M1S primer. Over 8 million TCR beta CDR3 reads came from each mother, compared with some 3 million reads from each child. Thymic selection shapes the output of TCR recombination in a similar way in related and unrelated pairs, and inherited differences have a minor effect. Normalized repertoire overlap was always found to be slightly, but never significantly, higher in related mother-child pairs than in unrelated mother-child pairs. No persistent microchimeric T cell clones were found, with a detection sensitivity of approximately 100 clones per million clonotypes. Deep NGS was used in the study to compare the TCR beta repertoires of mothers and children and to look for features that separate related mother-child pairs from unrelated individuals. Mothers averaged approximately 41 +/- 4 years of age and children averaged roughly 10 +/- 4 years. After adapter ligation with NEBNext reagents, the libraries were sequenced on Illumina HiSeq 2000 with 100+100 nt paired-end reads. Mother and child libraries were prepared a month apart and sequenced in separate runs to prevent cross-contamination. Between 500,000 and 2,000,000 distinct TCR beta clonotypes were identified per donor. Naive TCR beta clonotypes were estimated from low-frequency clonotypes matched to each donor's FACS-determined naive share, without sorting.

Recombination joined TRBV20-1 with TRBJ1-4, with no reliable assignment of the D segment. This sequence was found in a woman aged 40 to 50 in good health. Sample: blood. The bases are TGCAGTGCTAGAGATTATGAAAAACGGTTTTTT. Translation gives CSARDYEKRFF.